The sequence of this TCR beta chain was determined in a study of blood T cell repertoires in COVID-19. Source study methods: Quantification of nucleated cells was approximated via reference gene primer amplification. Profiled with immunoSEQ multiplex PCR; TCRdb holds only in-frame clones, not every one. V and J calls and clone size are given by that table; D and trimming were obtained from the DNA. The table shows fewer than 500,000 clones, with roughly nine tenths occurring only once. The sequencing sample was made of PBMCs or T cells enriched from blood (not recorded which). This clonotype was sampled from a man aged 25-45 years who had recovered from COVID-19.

CDR3 amino acids: CASSELRGWGYEQYF. CDR3 bases: TGCGCCAGCAGTGAGTTGCGGGGATGGGGCTACGAGCAGTACTTC. The chain links TRBV10-1 to TRBJ2-7; perhaps TRBD2 as D (6 bases). The CDR3 runs to 15 residues. From germline, CDR1 is WNHNN and CDR2 SYGVQD (reference sequence). V lost 1 base and J 3 bases, leaving 13 bases between the germline ends.